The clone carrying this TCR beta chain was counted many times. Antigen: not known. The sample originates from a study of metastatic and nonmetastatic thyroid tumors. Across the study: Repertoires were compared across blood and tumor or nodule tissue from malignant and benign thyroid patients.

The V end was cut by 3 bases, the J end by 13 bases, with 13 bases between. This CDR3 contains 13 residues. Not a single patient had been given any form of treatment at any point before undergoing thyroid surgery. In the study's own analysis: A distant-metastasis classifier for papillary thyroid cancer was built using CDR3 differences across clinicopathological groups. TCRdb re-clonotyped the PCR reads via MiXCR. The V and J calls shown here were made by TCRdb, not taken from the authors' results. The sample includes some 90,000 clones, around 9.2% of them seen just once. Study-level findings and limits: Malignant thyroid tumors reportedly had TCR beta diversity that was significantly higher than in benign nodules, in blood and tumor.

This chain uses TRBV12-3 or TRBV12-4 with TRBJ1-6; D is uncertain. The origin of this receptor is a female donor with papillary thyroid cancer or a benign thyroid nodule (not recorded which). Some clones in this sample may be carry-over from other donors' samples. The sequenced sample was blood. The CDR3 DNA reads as TGTGCCAGCAGTTTTGGGTCCCCGGCTCCCCTCCACTTT. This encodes CASSFGSPAPLHF.